These 22 T cell receptor beta chains came from one sample sequenced in a study of read filtering for tumor transcriptome and immune sequencing. From 350 to 500 ng of RNA, a library with molecular barcoded alpha/delta and beta/gamma adaptors was made. TCRdb recomputed calls from the reads with MiXCR, one row per CDR3 protein. This sample has 39,000 or so distinct CDR3 sequences, with around an eighth found just once. Sequences were obtained from a population of CD138-negative cells sorted from bone marrow. These receptor sequences come from a donor at least 40 years old with multiple myeloma.

This clonotype was found many times. The J gene is TRBJ1-3, the V gene TRBV29-1; D is unclear. Germline V gives CDR1 SQVTM, CDR2 ANQGSEA. Trimming removed 7 bases from V and 0 bases from J, with 10 bases in between. The CDR3 loop spans 13 amino acids. This CDR3 reads CSADIISGNTIYF. The CDR3 DNA reads as TGCAGCGCTGACATTATCTCTGGAAACACCATATATTTT.

There are a few counts of this clonotype. The V gene is TRBV7-3, the J gene TRBJ2-3; tentatively, D is TRBD1 or TRBD2 (5 bases each). This CDR3 comprises 15 residues. With 5 bases removed from V and 6 bases from J, the gap between germline ends came to 18 bases. Germline V gene data show CDR1 as SGHTA and CDR2 as FQGTGA. This CDR3 is CASSTAPGAIDTQYF. The CDR3 coding sequence is TGTGCCAGCAGCACCGCCCCCGGGGCCATTGATACGCAGTATTTT.

This clonotype has a single count. A much larger clone differs from this one at a single base, so this may be a read error. The final CDR3 position lacks the conserved phenylalanine or tryptophan, pointing to a likely read error. The gene calls are TRBV5-5 and TRBJ2-7; TRBD2 aligns across 7 bases. Germline V gene lookup returns CDR1 SGHKS and CDR2 YYEKEE (reference sequence). CDR3 size: 15 residues. CDR3 DNA: TGTGCCAGCGCCCTTGGGGGGGAGCGGAACTACGGGCAGTACATC. Its translation is CASALGGERNYGQYI.

At least ten counts were recorded for this clonotype. The gene calls are TRBV24-1 and TRBJ1-2; no clear D. Germline V lookup: CDR1 KGHDR, CDR2 SFDVKD. This CDR3 is built from 12 residues. Trimming took off 2 bases at V and 4 bases at J, with 4 bases between the two ends. The CDR3 reads CATSDSSYGYTF. The CDR3 DNA follows: TGTGCCACCAGTGATTCCAGCTATGGCTACACCTTC.

In this sample, this clonotype turned up many times. The chain carries TRBV29-1 and TRBJ1-1, with a weak D call TRBD1 (5 bases). CDR3 length equals 13 residues. The V gene's germline CDR1 is SQVTM and CDR2 ANQGSEA. With 0 bases removed from V and 3 bases from J, the gap between germline ends came to 8 bases. CDR3 DNA sequence: TGCAGCGTTGAAGATGCAGGGTACACTGAAGCTTTCTTT. Protein product: CSVEDAGYTEAFF. Full variable domain (rest looked up from reference TRBV29-1 and TRBJ1-1): SAVISQKPSRDICQRGTSLTIQCQVDSQVTMMFWYRQQPGQSLTLIATANQGSEATYESGFVIDKFPISRPNLTFSTLTVSNMSPEDSSIYLCSVEDAGYTEAFFGQGTRLTVV.

The table lists this clonotype with many counts. A read error may account for a junction end that differs from germline. This sequence joins TRBV10-2 and TRBJ2-6; D may be TRBD1 (6 bases). Germline V gene sequence: CDR1 WSHSY, CDR2 SAAADI. The CDR3 has 19 amino acids. CDR3 in amino acids: CANSGWTVRQSSGANVLTF. The CDR3 DNA is TGCGCCAACAGTGGCTGGACAGTGAGACAGAGCTCTGGGGCCAACGTCCTGACTTTC.

This clonotype was seen ten or more times. J is TRBJ2-4 and V is TRBV19, with a possible D match to TRBD2 (6 bases). V was clipped by 5 bases and J by 5 bases, with 16 bases between them. This CDR3 comprises 15 residues. The V gene's germline CDR1 is LNHDA and CDR2 SQIVND (reference sequence). The CDR3 sequence: CASSGGLLGENIQYF. The CDR3 nucleotides are TGTGCCAGTAGTGGGGGACTTCTGGGGGAAAACATTCAGTACTTC.

This clonotype appeared many times. The chain is built from TRBV2 and TRBJ2-5; TRBD2 matches 8 bases. The V and J ends lost 4 bases and 2 bases, in that order; junction bases with no gene match: 9. In germline, CDR1 is SNHLY, CDR2 FYNNEI. The CDR3 consists of 16 residues. CDR3 region: CASSGAPSSGQETQYF. In DNA form, the CDR3 reads TGTGCCAGCAGTGGGGCCCCGTCTAGCGGGCAAGAGACCCAGTACTTC.

This clonotype was detected ten times or more. The V and J genes are TRBV9 and TRBJ2-1, with 8 bases that match TRBD2. This CDR3 is 16 amino acids long. The V gene's germline CDR1 is SGDLS and CDR2 YYNGEE. After removal of 4 bases from V and 0 bases from J, the junction contained 6 bases not matched to a gene. This CDR3 reads CASSTGGADSYNEQFF. CDR3 DNA sequence: TGTGCCAGCAGCACCGGGGGGGCGGACTCCTACAATGAGCAGTTCTTC.

In its sample, this clonotype ranks as medium-sized. The rearrangement links TRBV20-1 to TRBJ2-1, with 9 bases identical to TRBD2. The CDR3 spans 16 residues. CDR1 is DFQATT and CDR2 is SNEGSKA in the germline V gene (reference sequence). V dropped 6 bases and J dropped 1; count of bases not matched to a gene: 10. The CDR3: CSAPAAGLASYNEQFF. Written as DNA, the CDR3 is TGCAGTGCCCCAGCCGCGGGACTAGCTTCCTACAATGAGCAGTTCTTC.

This clonotype was picked up many times. CDR3: CASSSEGQGLREQYF. In DNA, the CDR3 is TGTGCCAGCAGCTCCGAGGGACAGGGGTTGCGCGAGCAGTACTTC. The chain employs TRBV7-9 and TRBJ2-7, with TRBD1 matching 10 bases. The CDR3 is made up of 15 amino acids. Per the germline V gene, CDR1 is SEHNR and CDR2 is FQNEAQ (reference sequence). The J segment lost 6 bases and the V segment lost 4 bases, leaving 9 bases of the junction unmatched.

This clonotype was counted many times. This chain connects TRBV12-3 or TRBV12-4 to TRBJ2-5, with TRBD2 matching over 13 bases. The CDR3 loop spans 15 amino acids. V shed 6 bases and J 3 bases; nucleotides not matched to a gene: 4. This CDR3 is CASRLAGGPEETQYF. CDR3 coding DNA: TGTGCCAGCAGACTAGCGGGAGGGCCTGAAGAGACCCAGTACTTC.

Comments on this clonotype: Since a much larger clone is just one base distant, this may be a read error. This chain joins TRBV5-1 and TRBJ1-1, with D maybe TRBD1 (5 bases). This CDR3 spans 13 amino acids. The germline gives CDR1 SGHRS, CDR2 YFSETQ. V gave up 5 bases and J gave up 7 bases, with 15 bases separating them. The CDR3 here is CASSQSGTSEAFF. CDR3 sequence (DNA): TGCGCCAGCAGTCAATCCGGGACTAGTGAAGCTTTCTTT.

This clonotype was recorded many times. The genes are TRBV2 and TRBJ1-5, with 8 positions matching TRBD1. The V gene end was trimmed by 5 bases and the J gene end by 3 bases; junction bases not matched to a gene: 9. This CDR3 has 16 amino acids. Germline assignment: CDR1 SNHLY and CDR2 FYNNEI. CDR3 in amino acids: CASSPTRDRFNQPQHF. The CDR3 DNA is TGTGCCAGCAGTCCTACCAGGGACAGGTTCAATCAGCCCCAGCATTTT. Supplemented by reference TRBV2 and TRBJ1-5, the full variable domain reads EPEVTQTPSHQVTQMGQEVILRCVPISNHLYFYWYRQILGQKVEFLVSFYNNEISEKSEIFDDQFSVERPDGSNFTLKIRSTKLEDSAMYFCASSPTRDRFNQPQHFGDGTRLSIL.

The table lists this clonotype with many counts. This chain links TRBV18 with TRBJ1-4; D ambiguous. Germline CDR1 and CDR2: KGHSH and LQKENI. Trimming removed 0 bases at V and 3 bases at J, with 8 bases between. This CDR3 comprises 15 residues. The CDR3 bases are TGTGCCAGCTCACCACCGGCGCTGGCTAATGAAAAACTGTTTTTT. Amino acid sequence: CASSPPALANEKLFF.

This clonotype was seen more than once but under ten times. A much larger clonotype is one base distant, so this may be a read error. The genes are TRBV7-9 and TRBJ1-5; D may be TRBD1 (6 bases). This CDR3 contains 14 residues. Trimming stripped 4 bases from V and 0 bases from J, with 7 bases between. Germline loops: CDR1 SEHNR, CDR2 FQNEAQ (reference sequence). CDR3 DNA: TGTGCCAGCAGCTCGGACAGTAGCAATCAGCCCCAGCATTTT. Amino acids: CASSSDSSNQPQHF.

This clonotype has a count of ten or more. CDR3 bases: TGTGCCGGTCGACAAACGGGACAGGCTGTCACCTTC. This codes for CAGRQTGQAVTF. This chain joins TRBV7-9 and TRBJ1-2; 8 nucleotides agree with TRBD1. The CDR3 totals 12 residues. Germline CDR1 is SEHNR and CDR2 is FQNEAQ (reference sequence). The J segment lost 13 bases and the V segment lost 11 bases, leaving 15 bases of the junction unmatched.

This clonotype was observed at least ten times. The genes are TRBV20-1 and TRBJ2-5; 8 bases agree with TRBD2. The CDR3 runs to 13 residues. Germline CDR1 DFQATT, CDR2 SNEGSKA (reference sequence). The ends lost 5 bases at V and 2 bases at J; junction bases unmatched: 4. The CDR3 DNA sequence: TGCAGTGCTGGGGGACTAGGGCAAGAGACCCAGTACTTC. It codes for CSAGGLGQETQYF.

The table lists this clonotype with many counts. The rearrangement links TRBV11-2 to TRBJ2-1; the D gene is possibly TRBD1 (6 bases). CDR3 length: 16 amino acids. The germline V gene has CDR1 SGHAT and CDR2 FQNNGV. V was shortened by 6 bases and J by 0 bases, with 15 bases between the two germline ends. CDR3 in DNA: TGTGCCAGCAGGAGATGGGGGCTAAGCTCCTACAATGAGCAGTTCTTC. Its translation is CASRRWGLSSYNEQFF.

A word on this clonotype: It is likely a read error: a sequence one base away is far more abundant. The V gene is TRBV6-5, the J gene TRBJ1-1, with D hard to call. There are 14 residues in the CDR3. V shed 5 bases and J shed 4 bases, with 14 bases lying between them. CDR1 and CDR2 (germline): MNHEY, SVGAGI. For the CDR3, the DNA is TGTGCCAGCAGTCCCGACGGCCCCACCACTGAAGCTTTCTTT. Amino acid sequence: CASSPDGPTTEAFF.

This clonotype was picked up many times. J is TRBJ1-6 and V is TRBV3-1; tentative D call: TRBD1 (6 bases). Germline assignment: CDR1 LGHDT and CDR2 YNNKEL (reference sequence). CDR3 length: 15 amino acids. V was clipped by 0 bases and J by 7 bases, with 10 bases between them. The CDR3 protein is CASSQEGARNSPLHF. The CDR3, as DNA: TGTGCCAGCAGCCAAGAGGGGGCGCGGAATTCACCCCTCCACTTT.

This clonotype was counted ten times or more. This rearrangement joins TRBV12-3 or TRBV12-4 to TRBJ1-5; TRBD1 agrees at 12 bases. Germline trimming cut 4 bases from V and 0 bases from J; bases unmatched to any gene: 7. The CDR3 length is 18 residues. The CDR3 coding sequence is TGTGCCAGCAGTTCAGTCGGGGACAGGGGGCCTAGCAATCAGCCCCAGCATTTT. It specifies CASSSVGDRGPSNQPQHF.